The 17 T cell receptor beta chains in this list originate from one sample, sequenced in a study of T cell responses to AZD1222 COVID-19 vaccine. Data came from immunoSEQ multiplex PCR; TCRdb stores just in-frame clones and leaves some out. There are 100,000 or so clones in the sample; about 88% occur only once, and roughly 4% lies in the top ten. This specimen consisted of peripheral blood, obtained on day 0 of AZD1222 vaccination. These receptors all come from an adult in good health.

The CDR3: CASSGQNYGYTF. Written as DNA, the CDR3 is TGTGCCAGCTCCGGACAGAACTATGGCTACACCTTC. This sequence joins TRBV6-5 and TRBJ1-2, with D perhaps matching TRBD1 (6 bases). The germline V gene encodes CDR1 MNHEY and CDR2 SVGAGI. The V and J ends lost 8 bases and 2 bases respectively, with 9 bases between them. This CDR3 comprises 12 residues.

The genes are TRBV3-1 (or the pseudogene TRBV3-2) and TRBJ1-5; 8 nucleotides match TRBD1. The CDR3 runs to 15 residues. V dropped 4 bases and J dropped 6; count of bases not matched to a gene: 8. Germline values: CDR1 LGHDT, CDR2 YNNKEL (reference sequence). In DNA, the CDR3 is TGTGCCAGCAGCCCCAGCCAGGGGGCGCCTCAGCCCCAGCATTTT. Translation: CASSPSQGAPQPQHF.

The chain has TRBV30 and TRBJ1-2; TRBD1 is a possible D gene (5 bases). Germline CDR1 GTSNPN, CDR2 SVGIG (reference sequence). This CDR3 region has 12 residues. V lost 4 bases and J 2 bases, leaving 8 bases between the germline ends. CDR3 sequence: CAWTPGNYGYTF. Written as DNA, the CDR3 is TGTGCCTGGACCCCAGGGAACTATGGCTACACCTTC.

The rearrangement joins TRBV19 to TRBJ2-3; tentatively, D is TRBD1 (6 bases). The CDR3 runs 15 residues. Per the germline V gene, CDR1 is LNHDA and CDR2 is SQIVND (reference sequence). Trimming stripped 4 bases from V and 2 bases from J, with 13 bases between. CDR3 residues: CASSTRTGFTDTQYF. The CDR3 region has the DNA TGTGCCAGTAGTACCCGAACAGGGTTCACAGATACGCAGTATTTT.

DNA for the CDR3: TGTGCCAGCAGCCCCTTCGAGACCCAGTACTTC. Encoded protein: CASSPFETQYF. The J gene is TRBJ2-5, the V gene TRBV7-9; no clear D. This CDR3 contains 11 residues. From germline, CDR1 is SEHNR and CDR2 FQNEAQ (reference sequence). The V and J ends lost 5 bases and 5 bases respectively, with 6 bases between them.

The chain carries TRBV9 and TRBJ2-7, with D hard to call. The CDR3 runs to 14 residues. CDR1 and CDR2 (germline): SGDLS, YYNGEE. The germline V and J ends were trimmed by 7 bases and 0 bases, with 14 bases remaining between them. The CDR3 loop reads CASAPSLPSYEQYF. The CDR3 nucleotides read TGTGCCAGCGCCCCAAGCTTACCCTCCTACGAGCAGTACTTC.

The genes are TRBV11-2 and TRBJ2-7; 7 nucleotides align to TRBD1. The V gene end was trimmed by 8 bases and the J gene end by 12 bases; junction bases not matched to a gene: 13. CDR3 length: 12 residues. CDR1 is SGHAT, CDR2 FQNNGV, per germline. The CDR3 sequence: CASEGQSTRRYF. The CDR3, as DNA: TGTGCCAGCGAGGGACAGTCTACGAGGCGGTACTTC. The full variable domain, in which reference TRBV11-2 and TRBJ2-7 provide the parts outside the CDR3, is EAGVAQSPRYKIIEKRQSVAFWCNPISGHATLYWYQQILGQGPKLLIQFQNNGVVDDSQLPKDRFSAERLKGVDSTLKIQPAKLEDSAVYLCASEGQSTRRYFGPGTRLTVT.

V and J are TRBV6-6 and TRBJ1-5; D gene unclear. V lost 4 bases and J 2 bases, leaving 6 bases between the germline ends. Germline CDR1 and CDR2: MNHNY and SVGAGI (reference sequence). The CDR3 has 13 amino acids. The CDR3 is CASSSRGNQPQHF. Here the CDR3 DNA reads TGTGCCAGCAGTTCACGGGGCAATCAGCCCCAGCATTTT.

V and J are TRBV3-1 (or the pseudogene TRBV3-2) and TRBJ2-4; D is possibly TRBD1 or TRBD2 (5 bases each). The ends were cut back, 2 bases at V and 5 bases at J, with 19 bases in the middle. The CDR3 length is 17 residues. Germline CDR1 LGHDT, CDR2 YNNKEL (reference sequence). In DNA, the CDR3 is TGTGCCAGCAGCCAAACGGCTAACGGGGACGGCCAAAACATTCAGTACTTC. Translation gives CASSQTANGDGQNIQYF.

The V and J genes are TRBV7-2 and TRBJ1-3, with D hard to call. V lost 1 base, J lost 2 bases, and 9 bases lay in between. The germline V gene has CDR1 SGHTA and CDR2 FQGNSA. This CDR3 has 15 residues. CDR3 sequence (DNA): TGTGCCAGCAGCTTAGTATTTGGGACTGGAAACACCATATATTTT. Protein product: CASSLVFGTGNTIYF.

The rearrangement links TRBV19 to TRBJ1-2; 8 bases line up with TRBD1. V was clipped by 7 bases and J by 5 bases; unmatched bases: 9. This CDR3 spans 14 amino acids. Germline V gene lookup returns CDR1 LNHDA and CDR2 SQIVND (reference sequence). In nucleotides, the CDR3 is TGTGCCAGTAATAACGCAGGGGGCAATTATGGCTACACCTTC. Translated: CASNNAGGNYGYTF.

V usage is TRBV19 and J usage is TRBJ1-1, with TRBD1 matching over 9 bases. The CDR3 is 15 amino acids. Germline CDR1 is LNHDA and CDR2 is SQIVND (reference sequence). The junction had 11 bases not matched to a gene; V was cut back by 7 bases and J by 5 bases. CDR3 amino acids: CASTNTRDRATEAFF. The CDR3, as DNA: TGTGCCAGTACTAATACTCGGGACAGGGCTACTGAAGCTTTCTTT.

This chain connects TRBV12-3 or TRBV12-4 to TRBJ2-1, with 8 bases aligning to TRBD2. CDR3 length: 12 residues. V was pared by 6 bases and J by 12 bases, with 7 bases of the junction left unmatched. The CDR3 loop reads CASSNDSGAQFF. The CDR3 nucleotides are TGTGCCAGCAGCAATGATAGCGGGGCGCAGTTCTTC.

The chain recombines TRBV25-1 with TRBJ1-2; 7 bases are a match to TRBD1. CDR1 and CDR2 (germline): MGHDK, SYGVNS. The CDR3 totals 12 residues. Trimming cost V 3 bases and J 10 bases; bases outside gene matches: 5. In nucleotides, the CDR3 is TGTGCCAGCAGTGACTCGGACAGGCACTACACCTTC. It yields the protein CASSDSDRHYTF.

V usage is TRBV5-4 and J usage is TRBJ1-1; 10 positions match TRBD1. CDR3 size: 12 residues. Germline trimming cut 2 bases from V and 10 bases from J; bases unmatched to any gene: 2. CDR1 is SGHNT and CDR2 is YYREEE in the germline V gene (reference sequence). The CDR3 DNA follows: TGTGCCAGCAGCTTTGGACAGGGGGGAGCTTTCTTT. Its translation is CASSFGQGGAFF.

In this sample, this clone turned up once. The gene calls are TRBV5-6 and TRBJ1-2, with 7 bases matching TRBD1. With V trimmed by 4 bases and J by 8 bases, 5 bases remained unmatched. CDR1 is SGHDT, CDR2 YYEEEE, per germline. This CDR3 contains 12 residues. The CDR3 region is CASSQGGYGYTF. CDR3 coding DNA: TGTGCCAGCAGCCAGGGGGGGTACGGCTACACCTTC.

This clone was observed a handful of times. This rearrangement joins TRBV4-2 to TRBJ1-6; 11 nucleotides agree with TRBD1. The trim removed 3 bases at V and 10 bases at J, leaving 8 bases unmatched. Germline CDR1 is LGHNA and CDR2 is YNFKEQ. The CDR3 runs 16 residues. Here the CDR3 DNA reads TGTGCCAGCAGCCAGGATGTTGGACAGGGGGCCTCACCCCTCCACTTT. Protein: CASSQDVGQGASPLHF.